This T cell receptor beta chain was identified during a study of OX40 agonist ivuxolimab in advanced cancers. Trimming cost V 3 bases and J 7 bases, with 9 bases left between them. CDR1 is MDHEN and CDR2 is SYDVKM in the germline V gene. CDR3 length: 12 amino acids. TCRdb's copy holds only in-frame clones and misses some; the assay was immunoSEQ multiplex PCR. Seen here are 70,000 or so clones, about 90% observed once, and the top ten hold under 3%. The sequence was collected from an adult with an advanced solid tumor such as melanoma, head and neck, liver or kidney cancer. The sample in question was CD4+ or CD8+ T cells sorted from blood, obtained in a trial of the OX40 agonist ivuxolimab. The genes are TRBV28 and TRBJ1-1; no definite D call. CDR3 DNA: TGTGCCAGCAGTTTTAGACGCAATGAAGCTTTCTTT. This encodes CASSFRRNEAFF.